A selection of T cell receptor beta chains follows, all from one sample in a study of blood T cell repertoires in COVID-19. Using immunoSEQ multiplex PCR, the repertoire was profiled, and TCRdb retains in-frame clones only, with some absent. The sample contains 250,000 to 300,000 clones, more than 85% of which appear only once. Source material: PBMCs or T cells enriched from blood (not recorded which). All receptors come from a man aged 40-55 years who had recovered from COVID-19. CDR3s include the opening cysteine and the closing phenylalanine or tryptophan. The order of the fields is V gene, J gene, clone size, D gene, CDR3 protein, CDR3 DNA. The D gene is left open where the match is weak. Size is stated for part of the rows, as once, few or many counts, or as a class when the clone is expanded.

V gene: TRBV5-1; J gene: TRBJ2-3; clone size: NA; D gene: NA; CDR3 protein: CASSLVRTDTQYF; CDR3 DNA: TGCGCCAGCAGCTTGGTCAGAACAGATACGCAGTATTTT
V gene: TRBV7-9; J gene: TRBJ2-4; clone size: NA; D gene: NA; CDR3 protein: CASSLEQGEDIQYF; CDR3 DNA: TGTGCCAGCAGCTTGGAACAGGGTGAAGACATTCAGTACTTC
V gene: TRBV7-9; J gene: TRBJ1-1; clone size: NA; D gene: TRBD1; CDR3 protein: CASSLGDSLNTEAFF; CDR3 DNA: TGTGCCAGCAGCTTAGGGGACAGTTTAAACACTGAAGCTTTCTTT
V gene: TRBV2; J gene: TRBJ1-5; clone size: once; D gene: NA; CDR3 protein: CASRPGTNNVMPQHF; CDR3 DNA: TGTGCCAGCAGACCCGGGACAAATAATGTCATGCCCCAGCATTTT
V gene: TRBV19; J gene: TRBJ1-1; clone size: once; D gene: NA; CDR3 protein: CASSLEQVLNTEAFF; CDR3 DNA: TGTGCCAGTAGTTTGGAACAGGTTCTGAACACTGAAGCTTTCTTT
V gene: TRBV7-3; J gene: TRBJ2-1; clone size: NA; D gene: NA; CDR3 protein: CASSSPRTVYNEQFF; CDR3 DNA: TGTGCCAGCAGCTCCCCACGGACAGTTTACAATGAGCAGTTCTTC
V gene: TRBV7-6; J gene: TRBJ2-5; clone size: NA; D gene: TRBD2; CDR3 protein: CASSSLAGGVEETQYF; CDR3 DNA: TGTGCCAGCAGCTCACTAGCGGGAGGGGTCGAAGAGACCCAGTACTTC
V gene: TRBV19; J gene: TRBJ2-7; clone size: NA; D gene: NA; CDR3 protein: CASRDSGTSYEQYF; CDR3 DNA: TGTGCCAGTAGGGATAGCGGCACCTCCTACGAGCAGTACTTC
V gene: TRBV27; J gene: TRBJ2-7; clone size: NA; D gene: NA; CDR3 protein: CASSWALSYEQYF; CDR3 DNA: TGTGCCAGCAGTTGGGCCCTCTCCTACGAGCAGTACTTC
V gene: TRBV6-6; J gene: TRBJ1-1; clone size: NA; D gene: NA; CDR3 protein: CASRDRLNTEAFF; CDR3 DNA: TGTGCCAGCAGGGACAGACTGAACACTGAAGCTTTCTTT
V gene: TRBV7-2; J gene: TRBJ2-3; clone size: once; D gene: TRBD2; CDR3 protein: CASSPRTSPLSTDTQYF; CDR3 DNA: TGTGCCAGCAGCCCAAGGACTAGTCCCCTAAGCACAGATACGCAGTATTTT
V gene: TRBV7-2; J gene: TRBJ2-5; clone size: NA; D gene: NA; CDR3 protein: CASSPTGNQETQYF; CDR3 DNA: TGTGCCAGCAGCCCCACAGGGAACCAAGAGACCCAGTACTTC
V gene: TRBV18; J gene: TRBJ1-2; clone size: NA; D gene: NA; CDR3 protein: CASSPLGDNYGYTF; CDR3 DNA: TGTGCCAGCTCACCACTCGGAGATAACTATGGCTACACCTTC
V gene: TRBV11-1; J gene: TRBJ2-1; clone size: NA; D gene: TRBD1; CDR3 protein: CASSDRTGGDEQFF; CDR3 DNA: TGTGCCAGCAGCGATCGGACAGGGGGGGATGAGCAGTTCTTC
V gene: TRBV14; J gene: TRBJ2-5; clone size: NA; D gene: NA; CDR3 protein: CASSQVRGWMETQYF; CDR3 DNA: TGTGCCAGCAGCCAAGTCCGGGGATGGATGGAGACCCAGTACTTC
V gene: TRBV9; J gene: TRBJ1-6; clone size: NA; D gene: NA; CDR3 protein: CASSPASWSPLHF; CDR3 DNA: TGTGCCAGCAGCCCCGCTAGTTGGTCACCCCTCCACTTT
V gene: TRBV4-1; J gene: TRBJ2-1; clone size: once; D gene: TRBD1; CDR3 protein: CASSLGQGRNNEQFF; CDR3 DNA: TGCGCCAGCAGCCTCGGACAGGGGAGGAACAATGAGCAGTTCTTC
V gene: TRBV4-3; J gene: TRBJ1-5; clone size: NA; D gene: NA; CDR3 protein: CASSQDALGGNQPQHF; CDR3 DNA: TGCGCCAGCAGCCAAGACGCCCTCGGGGGCAATCAGCCCCAGCATTTT
V gene: TRBV6-5; J gene: TRBJ1-2; clone size: NA; D gene: NA; CDR3 protein: CASSRSYLGTYGYTF; CDR3 DNA: TGTGCCAGCAGCCGCTCGTATCTCGGGACATATGGCTACACCTTC
V gene: TRBV30; J gene: TRBJ2-7; clone size: once; D gene: TRBD1; CDR3 protein: CAWTLTPGQPTEQYF; CDR3 DNA: TGTGCCTGGACCCTAACACCGGGACAGCCGACTGAGCAGTACTTC
V gene: TRBV25-1; J gene: TRBJ1-6; clone size: once; D gene: TRBD1; CDR3 protein: CASRSGTGYSPLHF; CDR3 DNA: TGTGCCAGCAGATCCGGGACAGGGTATTCACCCCTCCACTTT
V gene: TRBV9; J gene: TRBJ1-2; clone size: NA; D gene: TRBD1; CDR3 protein: CASSEGPGQGARGYGYTF; CDR3 DNA: TGTGCCAGCAGCGAAGGACCGGGACAGGGGGCGCGGGGCTATGGCTACACCTTC
V gene: TRBV12-3/TRBV12-4; J gene: TRBJ1-6; clone size: NA; D gene: TRBD1; CDR3 protein: CASNRGSRESLHF; CDR3 DNA: TGTGCCAGCAACAGGGGGAGCCGAGAATCCCTCCACTTT
V gene: TRBV30; J gene: TRBJ1-3; clone size: few; D gene: NA; CDR3 protein: CAWSAGNSGNTIYF; CDR3 DNA: TGTGCCTGGAGTGCAGGAAACTCTGGAAACACCATATATTTT
V gene: TRBV28; J gene: TRBJ1-4; clone size: NA; D gene: NA; CDR3 protein: CASRQQGEGEKLFF; CDR3 DNA: TGTGCCAGCAGGCAACAGGGAGAGGGTGAAAAACTGTTTTTT
V gene: TRBV9; J gene: TRBJ2-2; clone size: NA; D gene: TRBD2; CDR3 protein: CASSVAGTSGAGELFF; CDR3 DNA: TGTGCCAGCAGCGTAGCCGGGACTAGCGGGGCCGGGGAGCTGTTTTTT
V gene: TRBV9; J gene: TRBJ2-7; clone size: NA; D gene: TRBD1; CDR3 protein: CASSLKDRGAMYEQYF; CDR3 DNA: TGTGCCAGCAGCTTAAAGGACAGGGGGGCTATGTACGAGCAGTACTTC
V gene: TRBV19; J gene: TRBJ2-5; clone size: NA; D gene: TRBD2; CDR3 protein: CASSPGLAGEGETQYF; CDR3 DNA: TGTGCCAGTAGTCCGGGACTAGCGGGGGAGGGGGAGACCCAGTACTTC
V gene: TRBV20-1; J gene: TRBJ1-4; clone size: few; D gene: NA; CDR3 protein: CSASESWRGALGEKLFF; CDR3 DNA: TGCAGTGCTAGTGAGTCCTGGCGGGGAGCTCTGGGTGAAAAACTGTTTTTT
V gene: TRBV29-1; J gene: TRBJ2-1; clone size: NA; D gene: NA; CDR3 protein: CSVRRGAQSSYNEQFF; CDR3 DNA: TGCAGCGTTAGGAGAGGAGCGCAAAGTAGCTACAATGAGCAGTTCTTC
V gene: TRBV19; J gene: TRBJ2-7; clone size: NA; D gene: NA; CDR3 protein: CASSPGQSYEQYF; CDR3 DNA: TGTGCCAGTAGTCCGGGACAAAGCTACGAGCAGTACTTC
V gene: TRBV4-1; J gene: TRBJ1-1; clone size: NA; D gene: NA; CDR3 protein: CASSGAGNLGAFF; CDR3 DNA: TGCGCCAGCAGTGGGGCAGGCAACCTAGGAGCTTTCTTT
V gene: TRBV7-2; J gene: TRBJ2-7; clone size: NA; D gene: NA; CDR3 protein: CASSPTGGGSATEQYF; CDR3 DNA: TGTGCCAGCAGCCCGACAGGTGGGGGCTCTGCAACCGAGCAGTACTTC
V gene: TRBV19; J gene: TRBJ2-3; clone size: NA; D gene: TRBD1; CDR3 protein: CASSETGASTDTQYF; CDR3 DNA: TGTGCCAGTAGTGAGACAGGGGCTAGCACAGATACGCAGTATTTT
V gene: TRBV15; J gene: TRBJ1-1; clone size: NA; D gene: TRBD1; CDR3 protein: CATSRDDRDATEAFF; CDR3 DNA: TGTGCCACCAGCAGAGACGACAGGGATGCGACTGAAGCTTTCTTT
V gene: TRBV2; J gene: TRBJ2-7; clone size: once; D gene: TRBD1; CDR3 protein: CASSEGRLGQTYEQYF; CDR3 DNA: TGTGCCAGCAGTGAAGGGCGTTTGGGACAGACCTACGAGCAGTACTTC
V gene: TRBV19; J gene: TRBJ1-1; clone size: NA; D gene: NA; CDR3 protein: CASSARQSPRTEAFF; CDR3 DNA: TGTGCCAGTAGTGCAAGGCAGTCTCCGAGGACTGAAGCTTTCTTT
V gene: TRBV5-5; J gene: TRBJ2-7; clone size: NA; D gene: TRBD2; CDR3 protein: CASRPTSGSYEQYF; CDR3 DNA: TGTGCCAGCAGGCCAACGAGCGGGAGCTACGAGCAGTACTTC
V gene: TRBV18; J gene: TRBJ2-2; clone size: NA; D gene: TRBD1; CDR3 protein: CASSPIDRGGTGELFF; CDR3 DNA: TGTGCCAGCTCACCGATCGACAGGGGGGGCACCGGGGAGCTGTTTTTT
V gene: TRBV5-6; J gene: TRBJ1-2; clone size: few; D gene: NA; CDR3 protein: CASSLVGVKRGYTF; CDR3 DNA: TGTGCCAGCAGCTTGGTAGGGGTCAAGCGTGGCTACACCTTC
V gene: TRBV18; J gene: TRBJ1-5; clone size: few; D gene: TRBD1; CDR3 protein: CASSPTLGQGTSQPQHF; CDR3 DNA: TGTGCCAGCTCACCGACACTTGGACAGGGGACAAGTCAGCCCCAGCATTTT
V gene: TRBV24-1; J gene: TRBJ1-1; clone size: NA; D gene: NA; CDR3 protein: CATSATGHDFTEAFF; CDR3 DNA: TGTGCCACCAGTGCGACCGGACATGACTTCACTGAAGCTTTCTTT
V gene: TRBV11-2; J gene: TRBJ2-1; clone size: NA; D gene: TRBD2; CDR3 protein: CASTRVAGAGYNEQFF; CDR3 DNA: TGTGCCAGCACGCGAGTAGCGGGGGCGGGGTACAATGAGCAGTTCTTC
V gene: TRBV29-1; J gene: TRBJ2-7; clone size: NA; D gene: TRBD1; CDR3 protein: CSACAWTGDTYEQYF; CDR3 DNA: TGCAGCGCTTGCGCTTGGACAGGCGACACCTACGAGCAGTACTTC
V gene: TRBV7-2; J gene: TRBJ1-2; clone size: NA; D gene: TRBD1; CDR3 protein: CASSLDNRGLNGYTF; CDR3 DNA: TGTGCCAGCAGCTTAGACAACAGGGGGTTGAATGGCTACACCTTC
V gene: TRBV7-3; J gene: TRBJ2-2; clone size: NA; D gene: TRBD1; CDR3 protein: CASSVTGVTGELFF; CDR3 DNA: TGTGCCAGCAGCGTAACAGGGGTCACCGGGGAGCTGTTTTTT
V gene: TRBV29-1; J gene: TRBJ2-3; clone size: NA; D gene: NA; CDR3 protein: CSGGGLRHSTDTQYF; CDR3 DNA: TGCAGCGGGGGAGGACTACGACATAGCACAGATACGCAGTATTTT
V gene: TRBV19; J gene: TRBJ1-2; clone size: once; D gene: NA; CDR3 protein: CASSRQPYLYGYTF; CDR3 DNA: TGTGCCAGTAGTAGACAGCCCTATCTCTATGGCTACACCTTC
V gene: TRBV12-5; J gene: TRBJ1-6; clone size: NA; D gene: TRBD1; CDR3 protein: CASGLGGATTSEMRTGFGSPLHF; CDR3 DNA: TGTGCTAGTGGTTTGGGGGGGGCGACCACCAGTGAGATGCGGACAGGGTTTGGTTCACCCCTCCACTTT
V gene: TRBV5-4; J gene: TRBJ2-2; clone size: once; D gene: TRBD2; CDR3 protein: CASSLAASGSGTGELFF; CDR3 DNA: TGTGCCAGCAGCTTGGCGGCTAGCGGGAGTGGAACCGGGGAGCTGTTTTTT
V gene: TRBV27; J gene: TRBJ1-6; clone size: NA; D gene: NA; CDR3 protein: CASSFSRGSSYNSPLHF; CDR3 DNA: TGTGCCAGCAGTTTTAGTCGAGGAAGCTCCTATAATTCACCCCTCCACTTT